These T cell receptor beta chains were read from a single sample in a study of blood T cell repertoires in COVID-19. Generated by immunoSEQ multiplex PCR, the TCRdb table keeps only in-frame clones and is missing some. The table lists some 180,000 clones, more than 75% of them singletons, with about 9% in the top ten. The sequencing sample was made of peripheral blood. The receptors derive from a woman between 50 and 59 years old with active or convalescent COVID-19. The CDR3 runs from the conserved cysteine through the conserved F or W. D genes are given only for firm matches. Expanded clones are given a class, and other clones once, few, many or no size at all.

size,V,J,D,DNA,CDR3
few,TRBV30,TRBJ1-5,NA,TGTGCCTGGAGCCCGACTGGCCTAAGCAATCAGCCCCAGCATTTT,CAWSPTGLSNQPQHF
once,TRBV7-3,TRBJ2-1,TRBD2,TGTGCCAGCAGCACCACTAGCGGGAGTACCCATGAGCAGTTCTTC,CASSTTSGSTHEQFF
NA,TRBV4-3,TRBJ1-2,NA,TGCGCCAGCAGCCAAGATTGGAGGGGCTCTAACTATGGCTACACCTTC,CASSQDWRGSNYGYTF
NA,TRBV28,TRBJ2-7,NA,TGTGCCAGCAGCCTCAGGGCAAGCGGGCCCTACGAGCAGTACTTC,CASSLRASGPYEQYF
NA,TRBV6-4,TRBJ2-5,TRBD2,TGTGCCAGCAGTGATTGGGGCCTAGCGGGGGTTAGAGAGACCCAGTACTTC,CASSDWGLAGVRETQYF
NA,TRBV11-3,TRBJ2-3,NA,TGTGCCAGCAGCCTGGGCAGGAGGGAGCGGACAGATACGCAGTATTTT,CASSLGRRERTDTQYF
NA,TRBV19,TRBJ1-3,NA,TGTGCCACCGCTCCGGGGCCCCCGGGACACTCTGGAAACACCATATATTTT,CATAPGPPGHSGNTIYF
NA,TRBV7-2,TRBJ1-2,TRBD1,TGTGCCAGCAGCTTAGCTGCAGGACAGGGGGTCTCCACAGCTAACTATGGCTACACCTTC,CASSLAAGQGVSTANYGYTF
once,TRBV14,TRBJ2-1,NA,TGTGCCAGCAGCCAAGATTATTTCATGGGGGCGGACAATGAGCAGTTCTTC,CASSQDYFMGADNEQFF
NA,TRBV7-2,TRBJ1-1,NA,TGTGCCAGCAGTGCCACACCGAACACTGAAGCTTTCTTT,CASSATPNTEAFF
NA,TRBV6-5,TRBJ2-3,NA,TGTGCCAGCAGGTCAGGAGATACGCAGTATTTT,CASRSGDTQYF
NA,TRBV28,TRBJ1-2,TRBD1,TGTGCCAGCAGTTACCGGGACAGGCCCTATGGCTACACCTTC,CASSYRDRPYGYTF
once,TRBV28,TRBJ1-5,NA,TGTGCCAGCAGTTTAGGCAGTTCTAGCAATCAGCCCCAGCATTTT,CASSLGSSSNQPQHF
NA,TRBV2,TRBJ1-2,TRBD1,TGTGCCAGCAGTCAGGAAAACAGGGGCCATGGCTACACCTTC,CASSQENRGHGYTF
NA,TRBV4-3,TRBJ2-3,TRBD2,TGCGCCAGCAGCCAAGGCGGGGGGGCCCCAGATACGCAGTATTTT,CASSQGGGAPDTQYF
NA,TRBV29-1,TRBJ2-1,NA,TGCAGCGCGGCCCTAAGCTCCTACAATGAGCAGTTCTTC,CSAALSSYNEQFF
once,TRBV19,TRBJ1-1,NA,TGTGCCAGTATCTGGGCGAACACTGAAGCTTTCTTT,CASIWANTEAFF
NA,TRBV7-8,TRBJ2-1,TRBD1,TGTGCCAGCAGCTTAGGGACAGGAACCAAGAACAATGAGCAGTTCTTC,CASSLGTGTKNNEQFF
NA,TRBV28,TRBJ2-1,TRBD2,TGTGCCAGCACCCTAACGGGAGGTGGGGATGAGCAGTTCTTC,CASTLTGGGDEQFF
few,TRBV2,TRBJ2-7,NA,TGTGCCAGCAGTCCAGGTCCCTACGAGCAGTACTTC,CASSPGPYEQYF
NA,TRBV5-1,TRBJ1-2,NA,TGCGCCAGCAGCCCCGGGGGGAACTATGGCTACACCTTC,CASSPGGNYGYTF
NA,TRBV20-1,TRBJ1-1,NA,TGCAGTGCTAGTTCCCAAAGCAGGGCGATGAACACTGAAGCTTTCTTT,CSASSQSRAMNTEAFF
NA,TRBV4-2,TRBJ2-1,TRBD2,TGTGCCAGCAGCCAACGAACTAGCGGGGCAGCCTACAATGAGCAGTTCTTC,CASSQRTSGAAYNEQFF
few,TRBV9,TRBJ1-1,NA,TGTGCCAGCAGCGTACAGGTGAACACTGAAGCTTTCTTT,CASSVQVNTEAFF
many,TRBV28,TRBJ2-4,TRBD1,TGTGCCAGCAGTTCCCTCAGGGGGCCGACGGCCAAAAACATTCAGTACTTC,CASSSLRGPTAKNIQYF
NA,TRBV4-1,TRBJ2-3,TRBD2,TGCGCCAGCAGCCAAGATTCCACTAGCGGGAGTACTAGCACAGATACGCAGTATTTT,CASSQDSTSGSTSTDTQYF
NA,TRBV10-3,TRBJ1-2,TRBD1,TGTGCCATCAGTGCGGGGACAGGGGACTATGGCTACACCTTC,CAISAGTGDYGYTF
NA,TRBV30,TRBJ1-5,NA,TGTGCCTGGAGTGGCGTGGGCAATCAGCCCCAGCATTTT,CAWSGVGNQPQHF
NA,TRBV11-2,TRBJ1-2,NA,TGTGCCAGCAGCTTCGCACGAGGAACAGGTTGGAATGGCTACACCTTC,CASSFARGTGWNGYTF
once,TRBV18,TRBJ1-2,TRBD1,TGTGCCAGCTCAGGACAGGGAGGGGATGGCTACACCTTC,CASSGQGGDGYTF
NA,TRBV6-2/TRBV6-3,TRBJ2-1,TRBD2,TGTGCCAGCAGCCCGACTAGCGGGGGGGCCGATGAGCAGTTCTTC,CASSPTSGGADEQFF
NA,TRBV4-3,TRBJ2-3,TRBD2,TGCGCCAGCAGCTACCACCCTTATAGCGGGGGGGTTCCAGATACGCAGTATTTT,CASSYHPYSGGVPDTQYF
NA,TRBV19,TRBJ2-5,NA,TGTGCCAGTAGTTTCTTACTGCAAGAGACCCAGTACTTC,CASSFLLQETQYF
few,TRBV6-6,TRBJ1-6,NA,TGTGCCAGCGGGAGGTCGGGGCAGGGAAATTATCCCCTCCACTTT,CASGRSGQGNYPLHF
NA,TRBV19,TRBJ1-5,TRBD1,TGTGCCAGTAGTCTCCGACAGGGGGCTAGCAATCAGCCCCAGCATTTT,CASSLRQGASNQPQHF
NA,TRBV18,TRBJ1-1,NA,TGTGCCAGCTCACACGCGGGGAGGGGCCTGAAGGTCGCTGAAGCTTTCTTT,CASSHAGRGLKVAEAFF
NA,TRBV28,TRBJ1-1,NA,TGTGCCAGCAGTTTGCTCCGTATGGGGGGACGAGGGACTGAAGCTTTCTTT,CASSLLRMGGRGTEAFF
NA,TRBV7-3,TRBJ2-1,TRBD2,TGTGCCAGCAGCCCAGGACTAGCGAGGGGCGATGAGCAGTTCTTC,CASSPGLARGDEQFF
NA,TRBV11-3,TRBJ2-7,TRBD1,TGTGCCAGCAGCTTAGGTTTAGGGGGACAGCACAACAAAACCTACGAGCAGTACTTC,CASSLGLGGQHNKTYEQYF
NA,TRBV30,TRBJ1-2,NA,TGTGCCTGGAGCGAAAACCGGGATCTTGGCTACACCTTC,CAWSENRDLGYTF
NA,TRBV5-1,TRBJ1-2,TRBD1,TGCGCCAGCAGCCCTGGGACAGCGCCTAACTATGGCTACACCTTC,CASSPGTAPNYGYTF
few,TRBV30,TRBJ2-7,TRBD2,TGTGCCTGGAGAGGGGATAGCGGGTACGAGCAGTACTTC,CAWRGDSGYEQYF
NA,TRBV2,TRBJ1-5,TRBD1,TGTGCCAGCAGCCGACAGGGGATGGATCAGCCCCAGCATTTT,CASSRQGMDQPQHF
NA,TRBV5-8,TRBJ1-5,TRBD1,TGTGCCAGCAGCTTCTCGACAGGGGGGGATCAGCCCCAGCATTTT,CASSFSTGGDQPQHF
NA,TRBV6-2/TRBV6-3,TRBJ2-5,TRBD1,TGTGCCAGCAGTCGGGACAGTTACCTCCAAGAGACCCAGTACTTC,CASSRDSYLQETQYF
NA,TRBV28,TRBJ1-5,NA,TGTGCCAGCAGTTCCCCGGGAAGCAATCAGCCCCAGCATTTT,CASSSPGSNQPQHF
NA,TRBV7-9,TRBJ1-2,NA,TGTGCCAGCAGCCCAGCCCGGGCAGGGGTCGGCTACACCTTC,CASSPARAGVGYTF
NA,TRBV19,TRBJ2-1,TRBD2,TGTGCCAGTAGTCCAACTAGCGGAAATAGGTATGAGCAGTTCTTC,CASSPTSGNRYEQFF
NA,TRBV4-3,TRBJ1-1,NA,TGCGCCAGCAGCCAAGATGTCCGGTCTCCCATGAACACTGAAGCTTTCTTT,CASSQDVRSPMNTEAFF
NA,TRBV5-6,TRBJ1-1,NA,TGTGCCAGCAGCTTGGGTACGAGGGCATCTGGCAGTGAAGCTTTCTTT,CASSLGTRASGSEAFF
NA,TRBV6-2/TRBV6-3,TRBJ1-6,NA,TGTGCCAGCAGTCCGACGGGCCAGGGTAATTCACCCCTCCACTTT,CASSPTGQGNSPLHF
once,TRBV7-9,TRBJ2-1,TRBD2,TGTGCCAGCAGCTCCGTCGGGACTACCAATGAGCAGTTCTTC,CASSSVGTTNEQFF
NA,TRBV4-2,TRBJ1-2,TRBD1,TGTGCCAGCAGCCCCGGGACAGGGATTCTCTATGGCTACACCTTC,CASSPGTGILYGYTF
NA,TRBV12-2,TRBJ2-7,NA,TGTGCAAGTCGCTTAGCCGGACTAGCGGGAGACTTCCCCTACGAGCAGTACTTC,CASRLAGLAGDFPYEQYF
NA,TRBV27,TRBJ1-2,TRBD1,TGTGCCAGCAGTCCTGGGACAGGGGGCGCAAAATATGGCTACACCTTC,CASSPGTGGAKYGYTF